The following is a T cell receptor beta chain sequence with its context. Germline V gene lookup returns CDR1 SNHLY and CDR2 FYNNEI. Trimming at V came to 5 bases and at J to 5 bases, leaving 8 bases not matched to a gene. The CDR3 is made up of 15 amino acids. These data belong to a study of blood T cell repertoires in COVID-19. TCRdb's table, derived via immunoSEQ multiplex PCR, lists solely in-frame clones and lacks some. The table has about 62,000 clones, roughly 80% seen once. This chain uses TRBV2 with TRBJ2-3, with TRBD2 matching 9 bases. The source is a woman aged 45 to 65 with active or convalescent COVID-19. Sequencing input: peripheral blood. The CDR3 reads CASSYSAGGLDTQYF. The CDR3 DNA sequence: TGTGCCAGCAGTTACAGCGCGGGAGGGCTAGATACGCAGTATTTT.